This T cell receptor beta chain comes out of a study of blood T cell repertoires in COVID-19 (TCRdb year 2020). About the investigation overall: The collaborator samples originated in the United States, Italy and Spain and spanned the acute and convalescent phases of COVID-19. The material from the prospective study consisted of cDNA or gDNA derived from T cells, B-cell-depleted T cells, or PBMCs. The dataset comprised deeply sampled blood TCRbeta repertoires from subjects exposed to, actively infected with, or recovered from COVID-19. The repertoires were released in a freely available public database intended as a resource for research on the immune response to SARS-CoV-2. Samples were obtained from the ongoing ImmuneRACE study (first 160 participants) and from over 1,000 subjects provided by 6 global collaborators. Nearly every sample came with metadata listing a de-identified subject ID, COVID-19 status, age in years and sex. Where HLA class I and class II types were available, the types were taken from metadata supplied by the sample provider, not from assay-based typing. Points the paper makes about the study in general: Clinical and demographic metadata were provided uncurated, with the amount varying by source and participant.

With regard to this clone: Its recognized antigen is unknown. No base-level quality is on record; no much larger clone is a single base apart.

TCRbeta CDR3 regions were amplified from genomic DNA using the immunoSEQ Assay, a bias-controlled multiplex PCR. The published analysis was carried out like this. Within the assay, amplification of reference gene primers was used to estimate how many nucleated cells each sample contained. To quantify the absolute abundance of each unique TCRbeta CDR3 rearrangement, sequence reads were collapsed and filtered. For each sample, productive Simpson clonality was calculated as the square root of Simpson's diversity index across productive rearrangements. TCRdb took over this immuneACCESS table, retaining in-frame rearrangements with V and J assigned. Such tables are incomplete; in checked studies, under half of the missing clones stem from an unresolved V gene, and the remainder is unexplained. For V, J and clone size, that table is used; D and trimming come from the DNA. The sample includes under 100,000 clones, with about 89% observed a single time. The ten biggest clones cover approximately 18% of the sample.

The CDR3 spans 15 residues, from the cysteine through the phenylalanine. The retained sequence is limited to the CDR3, 45 bases, with the frame set at the first base. For CDR1 and CDR2, the germline V gene lists MNHEY and SVGAGI. At the junction V is shortened by 6 bases and J by 4 bases; bases outside the gene matches: 10. Whole blood was collected in K2EDTA tubes by collaborating institutions according to the institutions' own protocols. For TCRbeta analysis, collaborator samples were shipped as frozen whole blood, as isolated PBMCs, or as DNA extracted from either sample type. This sequence was found in a human donor in a cohort sampled during active COVID-19. This receptor chain uses TRBV6-5 and TRBJ1-2; TRBD1 lines up with 8 middle nucleotides. Specimen: peripheral blood. The bases are TGTGCCAGCAGAGCTCCCGGGACAGGACCCTATGGCTACACCTTC. The translation is CASRAPGTGPYGYTF.